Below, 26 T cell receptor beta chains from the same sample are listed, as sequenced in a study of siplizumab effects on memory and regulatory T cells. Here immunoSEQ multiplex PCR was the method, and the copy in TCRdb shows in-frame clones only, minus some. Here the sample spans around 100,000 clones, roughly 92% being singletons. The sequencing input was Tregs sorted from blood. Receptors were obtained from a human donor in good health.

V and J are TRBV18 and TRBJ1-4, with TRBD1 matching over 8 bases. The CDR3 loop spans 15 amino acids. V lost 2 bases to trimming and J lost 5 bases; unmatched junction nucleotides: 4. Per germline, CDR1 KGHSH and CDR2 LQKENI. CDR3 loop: CASSPRQGKNEKLFF. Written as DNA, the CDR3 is TGTGCCAGCTCACCAAGACAGGGGAAAAATGAAAAACTGTTTTTT.

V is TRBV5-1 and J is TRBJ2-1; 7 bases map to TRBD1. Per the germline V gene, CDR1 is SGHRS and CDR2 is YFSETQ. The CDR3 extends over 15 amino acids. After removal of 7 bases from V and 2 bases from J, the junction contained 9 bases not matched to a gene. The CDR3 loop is CASRVSGGTYNEQFF. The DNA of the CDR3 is TGCGCCAGCCGAGTATCAGGGGGTACCTACAATGAGCAGTTCTTC. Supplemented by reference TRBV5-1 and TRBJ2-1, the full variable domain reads KAGVTQTPRYLIKTRGQQVTLSCSPISGHRSVSWYQQTPGQGLQFLFEYFSETQRNKGNFPGRFSGRQFSNSRSEMNVSTLELGDSALYLCASRVSGGTYNEQFFGPGTRLTVL.

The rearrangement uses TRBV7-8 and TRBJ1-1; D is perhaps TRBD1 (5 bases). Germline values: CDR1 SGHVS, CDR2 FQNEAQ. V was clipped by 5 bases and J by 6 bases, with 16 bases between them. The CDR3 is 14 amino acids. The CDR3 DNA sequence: TGTGCCAGCAGCCAAATCCGGGGGTACTCTGAAGCTTTCTTT. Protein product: CASSQIRGYSEAFF. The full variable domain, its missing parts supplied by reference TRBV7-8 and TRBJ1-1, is GAGVSQSPRYKVAKRGQDVALRCDPISGHVSLFWYQQALGQGPEFLTYFQNEAQLDKSGLPSDRFFAERPEGSVSTLKIQRTQQEDSAVYLCASSQIRGYSEAFFGQGTRLTVV.

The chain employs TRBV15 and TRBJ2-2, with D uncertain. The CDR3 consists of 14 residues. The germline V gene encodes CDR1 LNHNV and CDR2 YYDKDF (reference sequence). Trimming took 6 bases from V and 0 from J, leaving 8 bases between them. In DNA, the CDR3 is TGTGCCACCAGGGGCCCGTCGAACACCGGGGAGCTGTTTTTT. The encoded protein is CATRGPSNTGELFF.

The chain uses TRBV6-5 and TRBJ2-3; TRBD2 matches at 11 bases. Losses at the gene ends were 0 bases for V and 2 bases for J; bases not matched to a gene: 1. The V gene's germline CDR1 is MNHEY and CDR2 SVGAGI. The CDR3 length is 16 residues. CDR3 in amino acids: CASSYSGLADTDTQYF. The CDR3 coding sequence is TGTGCCAGCAGTTACTCGGGACTAGCGGACACAGATACGCAGTATTTT.

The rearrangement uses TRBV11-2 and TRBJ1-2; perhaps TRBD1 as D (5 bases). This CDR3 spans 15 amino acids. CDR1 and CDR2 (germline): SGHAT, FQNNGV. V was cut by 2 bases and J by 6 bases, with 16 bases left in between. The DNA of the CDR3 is TGTGCCAGCAGCTTACTAGGGGTGTCTGGGGATGGCTACACCTTC. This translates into CASSLLGVSGDGYTF.

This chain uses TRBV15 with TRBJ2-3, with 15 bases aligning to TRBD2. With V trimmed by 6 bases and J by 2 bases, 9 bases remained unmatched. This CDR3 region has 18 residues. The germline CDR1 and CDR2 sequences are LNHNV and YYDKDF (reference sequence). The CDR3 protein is CATRSGTSGGRYTDTQYF. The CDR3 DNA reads TGTGCCACCAGGTCCGGGACTAGCGGGGGGAGATACACAGATACGCAGTATTTT. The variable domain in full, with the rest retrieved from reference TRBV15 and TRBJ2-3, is DAMVIQNPRYQVTQFGKPVTLSCSQTLNHNVMYWYQQKSSQAPKLLFHYYDKDFNNEADTPDNFQSRRPNTSFCFLDIRSPGLGDTAMYLCATRSGTSGGRYTDTQYFGPGTRLTVL.

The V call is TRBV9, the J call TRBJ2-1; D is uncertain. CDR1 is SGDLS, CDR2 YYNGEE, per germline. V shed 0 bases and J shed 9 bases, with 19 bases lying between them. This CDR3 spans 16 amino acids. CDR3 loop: CASSVEISPPNVEQFF. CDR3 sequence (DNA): TGTGCCAGCAGCGTAGAGATCTCTCCCCCTAACGTTGAGCAGTTCTTC.

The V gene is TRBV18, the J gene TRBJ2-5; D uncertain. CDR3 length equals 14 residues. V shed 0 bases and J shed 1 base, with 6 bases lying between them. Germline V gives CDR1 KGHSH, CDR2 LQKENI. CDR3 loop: CASSPPDLQETQYF. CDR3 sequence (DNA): TGTGCCAGCTCACCACCTGACCTCCAAGAGACCCAGTACTTC.

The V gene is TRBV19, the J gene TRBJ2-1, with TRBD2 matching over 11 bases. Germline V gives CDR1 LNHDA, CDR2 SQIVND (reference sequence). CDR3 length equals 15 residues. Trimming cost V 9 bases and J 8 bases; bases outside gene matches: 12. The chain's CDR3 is CASSYLAGGPYEQFF. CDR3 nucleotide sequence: TGTGCCAGCTCCTATTTAGCGGGAGGGCCCTATGAGCAGTTCTTC.

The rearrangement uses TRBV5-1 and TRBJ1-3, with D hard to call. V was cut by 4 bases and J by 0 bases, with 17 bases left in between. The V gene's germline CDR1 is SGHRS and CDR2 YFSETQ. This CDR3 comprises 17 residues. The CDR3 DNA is TGCGCCAGCAGCCCTGGACCCTCAAAACCCTCTGGAAACACCATATATTTT. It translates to CASSPGPSKPSGNTIYF.

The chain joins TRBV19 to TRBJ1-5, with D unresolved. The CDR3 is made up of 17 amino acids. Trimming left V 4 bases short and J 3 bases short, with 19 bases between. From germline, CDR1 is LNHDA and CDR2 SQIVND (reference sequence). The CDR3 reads CASSSPRSRVLNQPQHF. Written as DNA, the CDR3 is TGTGCCAGTAGTAGCCCCAGAAGTCGAGTGCTCAATCAGCCCCAGCATTTT.

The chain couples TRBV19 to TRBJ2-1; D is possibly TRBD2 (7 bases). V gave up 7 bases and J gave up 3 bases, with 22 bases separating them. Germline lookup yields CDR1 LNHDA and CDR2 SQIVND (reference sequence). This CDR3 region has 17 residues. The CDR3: CASTRGAGGTNYNEQFF. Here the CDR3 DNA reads TGTGCCAGTACCCGGGGGGCGGGCGGTACCAACTACAATGAGCAGTTCTTC. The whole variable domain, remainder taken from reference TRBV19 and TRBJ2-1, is DGGITQSPKYLFRKEGQNVTLSCEQNLNHDAMYWYRQDPGQGLRLIYYSQIVNDFQKGDIAEGYSVSREKKESFPLTVTSAQKNPTAFYLCASTRGAGGTNYNEQFFGPGTRLTVL.

CDR3 region: CASSGGQGVEQYF. The CDR3 DNA follows: TGTGCCAGCAGCGGGGGGCAGGGTGTCGAGCAGTACTTC. The chain uses TRBV9 and TRBJ2-7, with D perhaps TRBD1 (6 bases). Trimming removed 3 bases at V and 6 bases at J, with 13 bases between. CDR1 and CDR2 from the germline V gene are SGDLS and YYNGEE. The CDR3 sequence is 13 residues long.

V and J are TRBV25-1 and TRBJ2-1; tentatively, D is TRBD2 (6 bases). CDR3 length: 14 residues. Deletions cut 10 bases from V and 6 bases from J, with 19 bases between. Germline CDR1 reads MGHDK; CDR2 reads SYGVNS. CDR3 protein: CATGLGGSVNEQFF. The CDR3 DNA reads TGTGCCACAGGCCTGGGAGGCTCTGTCAATGAGCAGTTCTTC. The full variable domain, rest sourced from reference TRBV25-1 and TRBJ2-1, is EADIYQTPRYLVIGTGKKITLECSQTMGHDKMYWYQQDPGMELHLIHYSYGVNSTEKGDLSSESTVSRIRTEHFPLTLESARPSHTSQYLCATGLGGSVNEQFFGPGTRLTVL.

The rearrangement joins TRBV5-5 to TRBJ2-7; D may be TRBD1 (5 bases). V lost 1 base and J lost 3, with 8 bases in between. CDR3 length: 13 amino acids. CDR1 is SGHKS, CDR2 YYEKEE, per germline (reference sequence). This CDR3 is CASSLRQGYEQYF. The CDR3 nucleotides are TGTGCCAGCAGCTTGCGGCAGGGCTACGAGCAGTACTTC.

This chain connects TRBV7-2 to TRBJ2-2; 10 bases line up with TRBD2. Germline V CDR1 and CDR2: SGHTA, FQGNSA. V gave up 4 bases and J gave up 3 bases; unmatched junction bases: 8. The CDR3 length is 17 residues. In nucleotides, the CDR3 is TGTGCCAGCAGCTCGGCGTTACTAGCGGGATACACCGGGGAGCTGTTTTTT. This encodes CASSSALLAGYTGELFF.

The CDR3 protein is CASSPWASGLWDEQFF. In nucleotides, the CDR3 is TGTGCCAGCTCACCTTGGGCTAGCGGGTTGTGGGATGAGCAGTTCTTC. J is TRBJ2-1 and V is TRBV18, with 8 bases matching TRBD2. Trimming at V came to 3 bases and at J to 8 bases, leaving 12 bases not matched to a gene. The CDR3 covers 16 residues. CDR1 and CDR2 (germline): KGHSH, LQKENI.

Here the CDR3 reads CASRIVEQFF. The DNA of the CDR3 is TGTGCCAGCCGGATTGTTGAGCAGTTCTTC. The J gene is TRBJ2-1, the V gene TRBV2; D unresolved. The CDR3 runs 10 residues. CDR1 and CDR2 (germline): SNHLY, FYNNEI. V lost 8 bases and J lost 9, with 8 bases in between.

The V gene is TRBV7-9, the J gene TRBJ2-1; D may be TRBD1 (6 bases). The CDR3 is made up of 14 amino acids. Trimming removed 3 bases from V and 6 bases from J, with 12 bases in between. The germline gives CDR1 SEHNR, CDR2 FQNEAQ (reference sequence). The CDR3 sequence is CASSLGNRANEQFF. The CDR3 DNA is TGTGCCAGCAGCTTGGGGAACAGGGCCAATGAGCAGTTCTTC.

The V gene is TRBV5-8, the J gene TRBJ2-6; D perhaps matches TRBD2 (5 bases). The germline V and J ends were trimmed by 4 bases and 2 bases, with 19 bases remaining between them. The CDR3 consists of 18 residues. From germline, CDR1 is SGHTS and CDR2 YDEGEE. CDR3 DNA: TGTGCCAGCAGCATCTGGACGGGGTGGGGAACTGGGGCCAACGTCCTGACTTTC. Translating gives CASSIWTGWGTGANVLTF.

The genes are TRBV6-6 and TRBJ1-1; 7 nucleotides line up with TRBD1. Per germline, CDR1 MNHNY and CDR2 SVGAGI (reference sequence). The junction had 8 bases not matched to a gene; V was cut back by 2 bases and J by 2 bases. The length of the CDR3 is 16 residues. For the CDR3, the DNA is TGTGCCAGCAGTTACCTTACAGGGGTCCCCAACACTGAAGCTTTCTTT. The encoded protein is CASSYLTGVPNTEAFF.

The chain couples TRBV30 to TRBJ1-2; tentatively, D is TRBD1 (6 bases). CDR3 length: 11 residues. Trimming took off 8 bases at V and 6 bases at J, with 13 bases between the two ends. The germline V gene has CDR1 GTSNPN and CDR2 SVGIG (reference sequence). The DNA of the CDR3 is TGTGCCCAAGCCAGGGGCAATGGCTACACCTTC. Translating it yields CAQARGNGYTF.

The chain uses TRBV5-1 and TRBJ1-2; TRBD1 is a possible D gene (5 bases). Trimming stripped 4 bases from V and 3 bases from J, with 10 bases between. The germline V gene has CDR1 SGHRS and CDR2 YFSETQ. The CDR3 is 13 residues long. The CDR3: CASSEGPDYGYTF. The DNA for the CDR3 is TGCGCCAGCAGCGAGGGACCGGACTATGGCTACACCTTC.

Here the CDR3 reads CASSVEGQTGELFF. CDR3 DNA sequence: TGTGCCAGCAGCGTAGAGGGGCAAACCGGGGAGCTGTTTTTT. The rearrangement uses TRBV9 and TRBJ2-2; maybe TRBD1 (5 bases). The CDR3 runs to 14 residues. Germline lookup yields CDR1 SGDLS and CDR2 YYNGEE. V lost 0 bases to trimming and J lost 5 bases, with 8 bases between them.

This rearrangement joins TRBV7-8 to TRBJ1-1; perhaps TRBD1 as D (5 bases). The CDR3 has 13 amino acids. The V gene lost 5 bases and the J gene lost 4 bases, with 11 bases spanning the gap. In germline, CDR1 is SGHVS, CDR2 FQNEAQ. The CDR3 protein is CASSNGGGTEAFF. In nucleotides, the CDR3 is TGTGCCAGCAGCAACGGTGGGGGCACTGAAGCTTTCTTT.